Below are 10 T cell receptor beta chains sequenced from a single sample in a study of blood T cell repertoires in COVID-19. TCRdb's copy holds only in-frame clones and misses some; the assay was immunoSEQ multiplex PCR. The sample yields approximately 70,000 clones, 75% to 90% seen once. The source material was peripheral blood. Receptors originate from a human donor in a cohort sampled during active COVID-19.

The V and J genes are TRBV30 and TRBJ2-1; D perhaps matches TRBD1 (5 bases). The CDR3 is 14 residues long. Trimming left V 4 bases short and J 4 bases short, with 14 bases between. Germline CDR1 and CDR2: GTSNPN and SVGIG (reference sequence). CDR3 in amino acids: CAWMGDSLYNEQFF. CDR3 sequence (DNA): TGTGCCTGGATGGGCGACAGCCTGTACAATGAGCAGTTCTTC.

The V gene is TRBV5-4, the J gene TRBJ2-3; D perhaps matches TRBD2 (5 bases). This CDR3 comprises 15 residues. Trimming shortened V by 0 bases and J by 5 bases, and 13 bases separated the two germline ends. Germline values: CDR1 SGHNT, CDR2 YYREEE (reference sequence). The CDR3 region is CASSLAGVGRDTQYF. The CDR3 DNA follows: TGTGCCAGCAGCTTGGCCGGGGTCGGTCGAGATACGCAGTATTTT.

This sequence joins TRBV5-1 and TRBJ2-7, with a tentative D call TRBD1 (5 bases). This CDR3 is 13 amino acids long. Germline V CDR1 and CDR2: SGHRS, YFSETQ. V was clipped by 1 base and J by 2 bases, with 7 bases between them. In nucleotides, the CDR3 is TGCGCCAGCAGCTTGCCAGGGACCTACGAGCAGTACTTC. It specifies CASSLPGTYEQYF.

J is TRBJ1-2 and V is TRBV11-2; unclear D gene. The CDR3 contains 15 residues. Germline V gene lookup returns CDR1 SGHAT and CDR2 FQNNGV. The ends were cut back, 0 bases at V and 0 bases at J, with 8 bases in the middle. CDR3 in amino acids: CASSLERGANYGYTF. In nucleotides, the CDR3 is TGTGCCAGCAGCTTAGAGCGGGGAGCTAACTATGGCTACACCTTC. Full variable domain (missing parts from reference TRBV11-2 and TRBJ1-2): EAGVAQSPRYKIIEKRQSVAFWCNPISGHATLYWYQQILGQGPKLLIQFQNNGVVDDSQLPKDRFSAERLKGVDSTLKIQPAKLEDSAVYLCASSLERGANYGYTFGSGTRLTVV.

This sequence joins TRBV7-2 and TRBJ1-3; tentatively, D is TRBD1 (5 bases). The CDR3 length is 13 residues. From germline, CDR1 is SGHTA and CDR2 FQGNSA. This CDR3 is CASRQMGGNTIYF. CDR3 DNA: TGTGCTTCCCGACAGATGGGGGGAAACACCATATATTTT.

This chain links TRBV6-5 with TRBJ1-1, with D possibly being TRBD1 (5 bases). V lost 0 bases and J 5 bases, leaving 16 bases between the germline ends. From germline, CDR1 is MNHEY and CDR2 SVGAGI. CDR3 length equals 16 residues. The CDR3 coding sequence is TGTGCCAGCAGTTACTCCGGGTACGGGGGATGGACTGAAGCTTTCTTT. This encodes CASSYSGYGGWTEAFF.

This clone occurred once. This sequence joins TRBV28 and TRBJ2-3, with 11 nucleotides matching TRBD2. Germline assignment: CDR1 MDHEN and CDR2 SYDVKM. Losses at the gene ends were 3 bases for V and 5 bases for J; bases not matched to a gene: 7. The CDR3 is 16 residues long. The DNA for the CDR3 is TGTGCCAGCAGTTTTTCTAGCGGGGGGTGGGGAGATACGCAGTATTTT. As protein: CASSFSSGGWGDTQYF.

The sample holds a few counts of this clone. The chain has TRBV18 and TRBJ1-6; D perhaps matches TRBD1 (5 bases). Per germline, CDR1 KGHSH and CDR2 LQKENI. V lost 0 bases, J lost 4 bases, and 7 bases lay in between. There are 15 residues in the CDR3. This chain's CDR3 is CASSPPAGYNSPLHF. The CDR3 region has the DNA TGTGCCAGCTCACCACCTGCAGGGTATAATTCACCCCTCCACTTT.

The rearrangement links TRBV28 to TRBJ1-5, with D perhaps matching TRBD1 (5 bases). CDR1 and CDR2 from the germline V gene are MDHEN and SYDVKM. The CDR3 sequence is 12 residues long. V was shortened by 5 bases and J by 6 bases, with 8 bases between the two germline ends. The CDR3 region has the DNA TGTGCCAGCAGTCAAGGGGCTCAGCCCCAGCATTTT. Translating gives CASSQGAQPQHF.

This clone came up once. CDR3 bases: TGTGCCAGCAGCGTAGAGTGGAGAAGGCAAGAGACCCAGTACTTC. Encoded protein: CASSVEWRRQETQYF. The genes are TRBV9 and TRBJ2-5; D is undetermined. V gave up 0 bases and J gave up 2 bases, with 11 bases separating them. This CDR3 is built from 15 residues. The germline CDR1 and CDR2 sequences are SGDLS and YYNGEE.